The 26 T cell receptor beta chains below all came from one sample that was sequenced in a study of control samples from healthy donors and cancer patients. The data were produced by immunoSEQ multiplex PCR, yet TCRdb's version contains in-frame clones alone and is incomplete. The sample shows about 130,000 clones, roughly 92% of them seen only once. Sequenced sample: blood. These receptors came from a young man in good health.

The rearrangement uses TRBV6-5 and TRBJ2-1; D gene ambiguous. Germline assignment: CDR1 MNHEY and CDR2 SVGAGI. The CDR3 runs to 14 residues. V gave up 6 bases and J gave up 5 bases, with 14 bases separating them. The CDR3 DNA sequence: TGTGCCAGCAGACACGATGTTCGGAACAATGAGCAGTTCTTC. Translated, it gives CASRHDVRNNEQFF.

The gene calls are TRBV6-1 and TRBJ1-2; 7 bases are shared with TRBD1. After removal of 2 bases from V and 5 bases from J, the junction contained 8 bases not matched to a gene. Germline CDR1 is MNHNS and CDR2 is SASEGT. The CDR3 is 15 residues long. The DNA of the CDR3 is TGTGCCAGCAGTGAAACGGGACAGCCCTCATATGGCTACACCTTC. Translated: CASSETGQPSYGYTF.

This CDR3 is CASSPRRSRLDSNQPQHF. CDR3 DNA: TGTGCCAGCTCACCACGACGGAGTCGTCTCGATAGCAATCAGCCCCAGCATTTT. V gene TRBV18 combines with J gene TRBJ1-5; no reliable D call. The CDR3 is 18 amino acids. The germline gives CDR1 KGHSH, CDR2 LQKENI. The V end lost 1 base, the J end lost 0 bases, and 16 bases lay between the germline ends.

V usage is TRBV24-1 and J usage is TRBJ2-5; 11 bases fit TRBD2. The junction had 9 bases not matched to a gene; V was cut back by 5 bases and J by 5 bases. CDR1 and CDR2 (germline): KGHDR, SFDVKD. The CDR3 is 16 residues long. Here the CDR3 reads CATSAGRIAGGETQYF. The CDR3 DNA reads TGTGCCACCAGTGCAGGCCGGATAGCGGGGGGGGAGACCCAGTACTTC.

The gene calls are TRBV18 and TRBJ2-1; 8 bases match TRBD1. Germline CDR1 KGHSH, CDR2 LQKENI. The CDR3 consists of 15 residues. V lost 3 bases to trimming and J lost 10 bases; unmatched junction nucleotides: 11. The CDR3: CASSPQTGDLGEQFF. The CDR3 nucleotides are TGTGCCAGCTCACCGCAGACAGGGGACCTAGGCGAGCAGTTCTTC.

The rearrangement uses TRBV9 and TRBJ1-5, with D possibly matching TRBD1 (5 bases). Germline CDR1 and CDR2: SGDLS and YYNGEE. The CDR3 runs to 14 residues. The V end was cut by 4 bases, the J end by 3 bases, with 11 bases between. The CDR3 loop is CASSLGAFNQPQHF. In nucleotides, the CDR3 is TGTGCCAGCAGCTTAGGGGCCTTCAATCAGCCCCAGCATTTT.

This clone was seen a single time. This sequence joins TRBV12-5 and TRBJ1-1; D is perhaps TRBD1 (5 bases). The ends were cut back, 0 bases at V and 1 base at J, with 15 bases in the middle. CDR1 is LGHNT, CDR2 FRNRAP, per germline. CDR3 length: 17 amino acids. The CDR3 bases are TGTGCTAGTGGTTTGGTTGTCAGGGCGCTTACGAACACTGAAGCTTTCTTT. Protein sequence: CASGLVVRALTNTEAFF.

The V and J genes are TRBV18 and TRBJ2-1, with D perhaps TRBD1 or TRBD2 (5 bases each). Germline V gene sequence: CDR1 KGHSH, CDR2 LQKENI. The V end lost 4 bases, the J end lost 5 bases, and 9 bases lay between the germline ends. This CDR3 comprises 13 residues. CDR3 amino acids: CASSLGADNEQFF. The CDR3 nucleotides are TGTGCCAGCTCACTCGGGGCCGACAATGAGCAGTTCTTC.

The rearrangement joins TRBV19 to TRBJ1-6; a possible D gene is TRBD1 (6 bases). Per germline, CDR1 LNHDA and CDR2 SQIVND (reference sequence). This CDR3 has 15 amino acids. V lost 8 bases, J lost 11 bases, and 22 bases lay in between. CDR3 loop: CASHTGTLSGAPLHF. CDR3 nucleotides: TGTGCCAGTCATACCGGGACACTCTCCGGGGCACCCCTCCACTTT.

The chain combines TRBV6-6 with TRBJ2-6; the D gene is possibly TRBD1 (6 bases). The CDR3 totals 15 residues. Trimming removed 5 bases at V and 2 bases at J, with 10 bases between. Per the germline V gene, CDR1 is MNHNY and CDR2 is SVGAGI (reference sequence). The CDR3 region is CASSPEGAGANVLTF. The CDR3 DNA follows: TGTGCCAGCAGTCCAGAGGGGGCTGGGGCCAACGTCCTGACTTTC.

The V gene is TRBV2, the J gene TRBJ2-2; 11 nucleotides match TRBD1. CDR1 is SNHLY and CDR2 is FYNNEI in the germline V gene. This CDR3 is built from 15 residues. V lost 6 bases to trimming and J lost 4 bases; unmatched junction nucleotides: 4. CDR3 loop: CASSGQGAATGELFF. In DNA form, the CDR3 reads TGTGCCAGCAGCGGACAGGGGGCCGCCACCGGGGAGCTGTTTTTT.

This chain joins TRBV30 and TRBJ2-1, with TRBD2 matching 14 bases. V lost 8 bases to trimming and J lost 11 bases; unmatched junction nucleotides: 11. The CDR3 length is 14 residues. Germline CDR1 is GTSNPN and CDR2 is SVGIG (reference sequence). CDR3 residues: CARTLGLAGGKQFF. The DNA of the CDR3 is TGTGCCCGGACACTTGGACTAGCGGGGGGTAAGCAGTTCTTC.

This clone was seen once. The V call is TRBV30, the J call TRBJ1-2; D possibly corresponds to TRBD1 (6 bases). The CDR3 is 16 residues long. Trimming stripped 3 bases from V and 1 base from J, with 18 bases between. In germline, CDR1 is GTSNPN, CDR2 SVGIG (reference sequence). The CDR3 DNA reads as TGTGCCTGGAGCGTATGGCGGGGGCTAAGTAACTATGGCTACACCTTC. Translated: CAWSVWRGLSNYGYTF.

This sequence joins TRBV19 and TRBJ2-2; unclear D gene. CDR3 length: 16 residues. The ends were cut back, 3 bases at V and 3 bases at J, with 14 bases in the middle. Germline CDR1 and CDR2: LNHDA and SQIVND (reference sequence). In DNA, the CDR3 is TGTGCCAGTAGTATCACATCCAGCCTTTACACCGGGGAGCTGTTTTTT. This encodes CASSITSSLYTGELFF.

V is TRBV7-6 and J is TRBJ2-3, with no clear D. CDR1 is SGHVS and CDR2 is FNYEAQ in the germline V gene. The CDR3 runs to 14 residues. V lost 0 bases and J 5 bases, leaving 9 bases between the germline ends. The chain's CDR3 is CASSLARRIDTQYF. The CDR3 DNA reads as TGTGCCAGCAGCTTAGCGCGTCGGATAGATACGCAGTATTTT.

This clone was observed a single time. The chain recombines TRBV5-1 with TRBJ2-1; TRBD2 matches at 8 bases. There are 17 residues in the CDR3. The J segment lost 0 bases and the V segment lost 1 base, leaving 6 bases of the junction unmatched. From germline, CDR1 is SGHRS and CDR2 YFSETQ. The CDR3 reads CASSLYGGGSSYNEQFF. CDR3 sequence (DNA): TGCGCCAGCAGCTTGTATGGCGGGGGGAGCTCCTACAATGAGCAGTTCTTC. Full variable domain (outside the CDR3, taken from reference TRBV5-1 and TRBJ2-1): KAGVTQTPRYLIKTRGQQVTLSCSPISGHRSVSWYQQTPGQGLQFLFEYFSETQRNKGNFPGRFSGRQFSNSRSEMNVSTLELGDSALYLCASSLYGGGSSYNEQFFGPGTRLTVL.

The table lists this clone with a few counts. The chain has TRBV9 and TRBJ1-6; no clear D. The CDR3 contains 16 residues. CDR1 and CDR2 (germline): SGDLS, YYNGEE. The V end lost 0 bases, the J end lost 6 bases, and 13 bases lay between the germline ends. This chain's CDR3 is CASSVDDRPINSPLHF. CDR3 coding DNA: TGTGCCAGCAGCGTAGACGATAGGCCTATTAATTCACCCCTCCACTTT.

V is TRBV2 and J is TRBJ2-3; 11 bases align to TRBD2. V lost 6 bases, J lost 3 bases, and 5 bases stayed unmatched. The CDR3 contains 15 residues. Germline V gene lookup returns CDR1 SNHLY and CDR2 FYNNEI. CDR3 nucleotide sequence: TGTGCCAGCAGACCGACTAGCGGGGCGACAGATACGCAGTATTTT. This translates into CASRPTSGATDTQYF.

The chain recombines TRBV18 with TRBJ2-3; no reliable D call. V was clipped by 1 base and J by 1 base, with 3 bases between them. The V gene's germline CDR1 is KGHSH and CDR2 LQKENI. The CDR3 totals 13 residues. CDR3 residues: CASSPRGTDTQYF. The CDR3 DNA follows: TGTGCCAGCTCACCACGGGGCACAGATACGCAGTATTTT.

This clone was seen more than once but under ten times. The J gene is TRBJ2-7, the V gene TRBV29-1, with D possibly being TRBD2 (6 bases). This CDR3 spans 12 amino acids. The V end was cut by 5 bases, the J end by 3 bases, with 11 bases between. CDR1 and CDR2 (germline): SQVTM, ANQGSEA. The CDR3 region has the DNA TGCAGCGTTTCACGGGGACTCTACGAGCAGTACTTC. Protein: CSVSRGLYEQYF.

J is TRBJ1-4 and V is TRBV7-2; 12 nucleotides agree with TRBD1. The CDR3 sequence is 16 residues long. With V trimmed by 5 bases and J by 8 bases, 9 bases remained unmatched. Germline assignment: CDR1 SGHTA and CDR2 FQGNSA. This chain's CDR3 is CASSDYDGTGGEKLFF. The CDR3 bases are TGTGCCAGCAGCGATTACGACGGGACAGGGGGCGAAAAACTGTTTTTT.

This chain joins TRBV2 and TRBJ2-5; D may be TRBD1 (6 bases). In germline, CDR1 is SNHLY, CDR2 FYNNEI. The CDR3 covers 11 residues. V lost 3 bases and J 9 bases, leaving 8 bases between the germline ends. CDR3 amino acids: CASSEGAAQYF. The CDR3 coding sequence is TGTGCCAGCAGTGAGGGGGCGGCCCAGTACTTC.

As DNA, the CDR3 is TGTGCCTGGAGTGATGGTAAGGGGGAGCAGTTCTTC. It specifies CAWSDGKGEQFF. The genes are TRBV30 and TRBJ2-1, with D possibly being TRBD1 (5 bases). The CDR3 loop spans 12 amino acids. Trimming removed 1 base from V and 10 bases from J, with 11 bases in between. Germline CDR1 is GTSNPN and CDR2 is SVGIG (reference sequence).

The chain is built from TRBV6-6 and TRBJ2-1; D not certain. The V gene lost 6 bases and the J gene lost 4 bases, with 16 bases spanning the gap. Germline CDR1 and CDR2: MNHNY and SVGAGI (reference sequence). The CDR3 sequence is 15 residues long. CDR3 loop: CASRSSYRSYNEQFF. In nucleotides, the CDR3 is TGTGCCAGCAGGTCCTCATATCGTTCGTACAATGAGCAGTTCTTC.

The genes are TRBV20-1 and TRBJ1-5; the D is unclear. CDR1 DFQATT and CDR2 SNEGSKA come from the germline V gene (reference sequence). Trimming left V 3 bases short and J 4 bases short, with 7 bases between. CDR3 length equals 12 residues. CDR3 in amino acids: CSASWRNQPQHF. Here the CDR3 DNA reads TGCAGTGCTAGTTGGAGAAATCAGCCCCAGCATTTT.

This sequence joins TRBV19 and TRBJ1-5; D is unclear. Trimming pared 5 bases from V and 1 base from J, leaving 9 bases between. The germline V gene has CDR1 LNHDA and CDR2 SQIVND (reference sequence). The CDR3 has 14 amino acids. The CDR3 is CASSAGMSNQPQHF. Here the CDR3 DNA reads TGTGCCAGTAGTGCGGGGATGAGCAATCAGCCCCAGCATTTT.